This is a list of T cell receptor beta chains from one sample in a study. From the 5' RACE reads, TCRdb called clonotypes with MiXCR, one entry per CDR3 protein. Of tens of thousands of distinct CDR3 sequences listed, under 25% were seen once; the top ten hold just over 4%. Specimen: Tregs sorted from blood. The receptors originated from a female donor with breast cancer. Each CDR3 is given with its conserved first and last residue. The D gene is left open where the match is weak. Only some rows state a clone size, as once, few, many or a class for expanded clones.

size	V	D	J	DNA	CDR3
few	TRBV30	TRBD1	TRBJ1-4	TGTGCCTGGAGTGAACGACAGGGGCGGGAAAAACTGTTTTTT	CAWSERQGREKLFF
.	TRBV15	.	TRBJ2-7	TGTGCCACCAGCAGAGACAGGGAGCTACCCTACGAGCAGTACTTC	CATSRDRELPYEQYF
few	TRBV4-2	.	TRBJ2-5	TGTGCCAGCAGCCAAGAGGGGTCCATCTCCCCCCTGGAGACCCAGTACTTC	CASSQEGSISPLETQYF
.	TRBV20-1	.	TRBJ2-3	TGCAGTGCGCACGCGGGACTTCTTACAGATACGCAGTATTTT	CSAHAGLLTDTQYF
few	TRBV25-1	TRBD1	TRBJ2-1	TGTGCCAGCAGCCCACAGGGGATCAATGAGCAGTTCTTC	CASSPQGINEQFF
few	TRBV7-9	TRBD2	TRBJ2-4	TGTGCCAGCAGTCATGCGGGGGGACCCAAAAACATTCAGTACTTC	CASSHAGGPKNIQYF
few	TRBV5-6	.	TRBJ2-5	TGTGCCAGCAGCTTAGGACTTCAAGAGACCCAGTACTTC	CASSLGLQETQYF
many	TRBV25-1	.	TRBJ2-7	TGTGCCAGCAGTGAATATCCGGGGATCAGCGAGCAGTACTTC	CASSEYPGISEQYF
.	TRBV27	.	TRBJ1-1	TGTGCCAGCAGTTTAACATTCCGGTACAGGGTGGGAAGGAACACTGAAGCTTTCTTT	CASSLTFRYRVGRNTEAFF
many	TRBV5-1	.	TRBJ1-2	TGCGCCAGCACGGAGACAGGCACGGGCTATGGCTACACCTTC	CASTETGTGYGYTF
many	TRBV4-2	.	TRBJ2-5	TGTGCCAGCAGCCAACGGGAGACCCAGTACTTC	CASSQRETQYF
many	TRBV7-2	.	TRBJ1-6	TGTGCCAGCAGCTTTTACAGCGGATCCCATCAAGGTTCTTCACCCCTCCACTTT	CASSFYSGSHQGSSPLHF
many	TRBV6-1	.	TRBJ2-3	TGTGCCAGCAGTGAAGCGGGTGTAAGCACAGATACGCAGTATTTT	CASSEAGVSTDTQYF
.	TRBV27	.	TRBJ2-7	TGTGCCAGCAGCCCAATCGGGGGCCACGAGCAGTACTTC	CASSPIGGHEQYF
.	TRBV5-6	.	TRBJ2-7	TGTGCCAGCAGCCTGGCACAGGGAAGCTACGAGCAGTACTTC	CASSLAQGSYEQYF
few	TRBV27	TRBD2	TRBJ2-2	TGTGCCAGCAGTTTACTAGCGGGAGCGGGGGAGCTGTTTTTT	CASSLLAGAGELFF
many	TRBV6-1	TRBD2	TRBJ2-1	TGTGCCAGCACCAATAGCGGGAACTACAATGAGCAGTTCTTC	CASTNSGNYNEQFF
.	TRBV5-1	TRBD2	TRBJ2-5	TGCGCCAGCAGCTTGATTGGGACTAGCGGACAAGAGACCCAGTACTTC	CASSLIGTSGQETQYF
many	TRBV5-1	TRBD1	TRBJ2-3	TGCGCCAGCAGCTTACAGGGGCCGGAAGATACGCAGTATTTT	CASSLQGPEDTQYF
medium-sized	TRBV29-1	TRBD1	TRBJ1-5	TGCAGCGTTACAACCGGGACAGGGAGATATCAGCCCCAGCATTTT	CSVTTGTGRYQPQHF
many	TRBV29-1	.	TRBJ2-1	TGCAGCGTTGAAAGAGGGTACAATGAGCAGTTCTTC	CSVERGYNEQFF
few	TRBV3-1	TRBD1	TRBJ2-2	TGTGCCAGCAGCCAAATCCTCAGACAGGGCCCAAACCCCGGGGAGCTGTTTTTT	CASSQILRQGPNPGELFF
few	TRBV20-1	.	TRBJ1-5	TGCAGTGCTAGTAGAGTCGGGCCCCAGCATTTT	CSASRVGPQHF
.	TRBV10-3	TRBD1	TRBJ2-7	TGTGCCATCAGTGGGACAGGGCCCTACGAGCAGTACTTC	CAISGTGPYEQYF
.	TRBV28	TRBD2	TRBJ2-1	TGTGCCAGCAGCCCGGGACTAGCGGGAGAAGATGAGCAGTTCTTC	CASSPGLAGEDEQFF
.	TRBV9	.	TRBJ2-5	TGTGCCAGCAGCCCGTCGACAGGCGTCGAGACCCAGTACTTC	CASSPSTGVETQYF
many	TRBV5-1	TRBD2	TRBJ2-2	TGCGCCAGCAGCCCTACTGGGACTAGCGGTACCAACACCGGGGAGCTGTTTTTT	CASSPTGTSGTNTGELFF
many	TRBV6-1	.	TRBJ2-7	TGTGCCAGCCGGGGGTGGAGCTCCTACGAGCAGTACTTC	CASRGWSSYEQYF
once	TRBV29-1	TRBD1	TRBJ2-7	TGCAGCGTGCTGACAGGGGCCTACGAGCAGTACTTC	CSVLTGAYEQYF
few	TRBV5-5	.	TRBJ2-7	TGTGCCAGCAGCTCGTTGTTTGGGACAATGTACGAGCAGTACTTC	CASSSLFGTMYEQYF
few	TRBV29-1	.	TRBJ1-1	TGCAGCGTTGTCCCCCGCGGGCAGGGCACTGAAGCTTTCTTT	CSVVPRGQGTEAFF
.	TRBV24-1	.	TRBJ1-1	TGTGCCACCAGTGAGGGGATTCGCGGCCCTCTCACTGAAGCTTTCTTT	CATSEGIRGPLTEAFF
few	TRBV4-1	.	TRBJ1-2	TGCGCCAGCAGCCAAGTTATCGGGGGCGGCGGCTACACCTTC	CASSQVIGGGGYTF
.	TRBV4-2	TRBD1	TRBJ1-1	TGTGCCAGCAGCCAAGAGAAGGGGGCGTACACTGAAGCTTTCTTT	CASSQEKGAYTEAFF
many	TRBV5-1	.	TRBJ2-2	TGCGCCAGCAGCTTTTCCCCGGGGTACACCGGGGAGCTGTTTTTT	CASSFSPGYTGELFF
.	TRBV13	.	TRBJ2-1	TGTGCCAGCAGCTTAGGCCACCAGTTTTACAATGAGCTGTTCTTC	CASSLGHQFYNELFF
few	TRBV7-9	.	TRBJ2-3	TGTGCCAGCAGCCCGAGAGGCCCAGATACGCAGTATTTT	CASSPRGPDTQYF
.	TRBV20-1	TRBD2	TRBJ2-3	TGCAATGCTAGCCCGGCTAGCGGTGGCACAGATACGCAGTATTTT	CNASPASGGTDTQYF
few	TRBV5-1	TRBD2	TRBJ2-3	TGCGCCAGCAGCCCCGAAGGACTAGTGGGAGATACGCAGTATTTT	CASSPEGLVGDTQYF
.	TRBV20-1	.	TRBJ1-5	TGCAGTGCTGGGGATGCGGTCCCCGGGGTTTCGCAGCCCCAGCATTTT	CSAGDAVPGVSQPQHF
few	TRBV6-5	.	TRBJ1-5	TGTGCCAGCGGTGGCAATCAGCCCCAGCATTTT	CASGGNQPQHF
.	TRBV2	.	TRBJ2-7	TGTGCCAGCAGTGAGTTCGGAGAGCAGTACTTC	CASSEFGEQYF
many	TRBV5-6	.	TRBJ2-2	TGTGCCAGCGCTCGCTTACGGAGGGGGACCGGGGAGCTGTTTTTT	CASARLRRGTGELFF
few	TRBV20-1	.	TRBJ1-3	TGCAGTGCTAGAGTAGGACACTACTCTGGAAACACCATATATTTT	CSARVGHYSGNTIYF
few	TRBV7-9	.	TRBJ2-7	TGTGCCAGCAGCTTAGCCTCCCACGAGCAGTACTTC	CASSLASHEQYF
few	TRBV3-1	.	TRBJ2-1	TGTGCCAGCAGCCAAGAGGGATACAATGAGCAGTTCTTC	CASSQEGYNEQFF
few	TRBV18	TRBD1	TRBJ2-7	TGTGCCAGCTCACGCACACAGGGGCCCGACGAGCAGTACTTC	CASSRTQGPDEQYF
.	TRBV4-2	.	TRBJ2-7	TGTGCCAGCAGCGCCAGTGTCGGGAGAACCCACGGGCAGTACTTC	CASSASVGRTHGQYF
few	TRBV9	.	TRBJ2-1	TGTGCCAGCAGCGTAGACCACAATGAGCAGTTCTTC	CASSVDHNEQFF
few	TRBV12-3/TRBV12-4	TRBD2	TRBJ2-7	TGTGCCAGCAGTTTCACTAGCGGGAGTCGCGAGCAGTACTTC	CASSFTSGSREQYF
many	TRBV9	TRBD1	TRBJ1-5	TGTGCCAGCAGCTCCGGGACAGTGCATCAGCCCCAGCATTTT	CASSSGTVHQPQHF
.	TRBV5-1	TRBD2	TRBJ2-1	TGCGCCAGCAGCTTCTTTCTAGCGGGAGTGCAAAACAATGAGCAGTTCTTC	CASSFFLAGVQNNEQFF
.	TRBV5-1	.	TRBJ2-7	TGCGCCAGCAGCCGTGAAGGAGGGATCACCTACGAGCAGTACTTC	CASSREGGITYEQYF
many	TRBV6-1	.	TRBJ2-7	TGTGCCAGCAGTGGGGTGGGGCTACACTACGAGCAGTACTTC	CASSGVGLHYEQYF
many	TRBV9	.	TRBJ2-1	TGTGCCAGCAGCGTAGCAGGGGACTCTGCCGGGAATGAGCAGTTCTTC	CASSVAGDSAGNEQFF
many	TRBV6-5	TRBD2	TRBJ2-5	TGTGCCACTCGGGGGGTGGCAGAGACCCAGTACTTC	CATRGVAETQYF
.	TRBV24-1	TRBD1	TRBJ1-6	TGTGCCACCAGTGATACCGGGACAGCAAATTCACCCCTCCACTTT	CATSDTGTANSPLHF
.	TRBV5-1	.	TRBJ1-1	TGCGCCAGCAGCTTGGCTCGGGGGCCGGTTCCCACTGAAGCTTTCTTT	CASSLARGPVPTEAFF
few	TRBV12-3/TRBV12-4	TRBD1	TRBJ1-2	TGTGCCAGCAGTTGGGGACAGGGAACCTATGGCTACACCTTC	CASSWGQGTYGYTF
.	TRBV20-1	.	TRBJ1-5	TGCAGTGCTCATAATACGGGGGCCCAGCCCCAGCATTTT	CSAHNTGAQPQHF